The 10 T cell receptor beta chains below were found in one sample sequenced in a study of Tregs in tolerant kidney transplant recipients (dated by TCRdb to the late 2010s). Sample time point, as interpreted from the label and publication: blood sample drawn before combined kidney and bone marrow transplant. Library preparation used the immunoSEQ multiplex PCR assay. The table comes from immuneACCESS by way of TCRdb, which keeps in-frame sequences with V and J called. Part of the clones is missing from these tables; in studies checked, under half for an unresolved V gene and the rest for unknown reasons. The sample table gives about 48,000 clones. Around 0.91% of the sample goes to the ten largest clones. Source: CD4+ T cells from blood, taken before the transplant. The receptors stem from a human donor who received a combined kidney and bone marrow transplant.

CDR3 sequence reads: CASSPKGGGSYNEQFF. Incomplete CDR3 DNA: TGTGCCAGCTCACCGAAAGGAGGGGGATCCTACAATGAG. V gene TRBV18 combines with J gene TRBJ2-1; D may match TRBD1 or TRBD2 (6 bases each). The CDR3 is cut off 3 residues early in the read; its end comes from the germline J gene. Germline CDR1 is KGHSH and CDR2 is LQKENI. With 3 bases removed from V and 1 base from J, the gap between germline ends came to 13 bases. This CDR3 region has 16 residues. Full variable domain (missing parts from reference TRBV18 and TRBJ2-1): NAGVMQNPRHLVRRRGQEARLRCSPMKGHSHVYWYRQLPEEGLKFMVYLQKENIIDESGMPKERFSAEFPKEGPSILRIQQVVRGDSAAYFCASSPKGGGSYNEQFFGPGTRLTVL.

A note on this clone: The CDR3 end falls 3 residues outside the read, so it is completed with the germline J gene. The rearrangement links TRBV10-3 to TRBJ2-5; 8 positions agree with TRBD2. With V trimmed by 10 bases and J by 4 bases, 5 bases remained unmatched. The CDR3 contains 12 residues. Germline assignment: CDR1 ENHRY and CDR2 SYGVKD. CDR3 DNA, as far as it was read: TGTGCCACAGCGGGAGAAGCAGAGACC. This codes for CATAGEAET. The complete CDR3 sequence is CATAGEAETQYF.

For this clone: The limits of the CDR3 on the DNA are not certain, so only TCRdb's listed CDR3 is given. The chain carries TRBV5-4 and TRBJ2-5; the D call in the table, TRBD1, was not verified against the DNA. Both ends counted, the CDR3 spans 14 residues. Germline assignment: CDR1 SGHNT and CDR2 YYREEE (reference sequence). CDR3 amino acids: CASSFGQGQETQYF.

As for this clone: The read falls 3 residues short of the CDR3 end, and the missing part is taken from the germline J gene. V usage is TRBV20-1 and J usage is TRBJ2-4; 10 bases align to TRBD2. CDR3 size: 16 residues. V dropped 0 bases and J dropped 1; count of bases not matched to a gene: 3. Germline CDR1 is DFQATT and CDR2 is SNEGSKA (reference sequence). The covered CDR3 bases are TGCAGTGCTAGAGATCCACTAGCGGGGGCCAAAAACATT. Its translation: CSARDPLAGAKNI. The CDR3 in full is CSARDPLAGAKNIQYF.

Points on this clone: The sequenced fragment ends 3 residues before the CDR3 boundary, so the rest is inferred from the germline J gene. The rearrangement uses TRBV20-1 and TRBJ2-3; no definite D call. Germline V CDR1 and CDR2: DFQATT, SNEGSKA (reference sequence). This CDR3 spans 13 amino acids. V was cut by 5 bases and J by 3 bases, with 12 bases left in between. CDR3 protein: CSAVLALTDTQYF. CDR3 DNA, as far as it was read: TGCAGTGCTGTCCTGGCCCTTACAGATACG.

Regarding this clone: The CDR3 extends 3 residues past the end of the read, so its final part is completed from the germline J gene. The rearrangement joins TRBV5-1 to TRBJ2-2, with 10 positions matching TRBD2. The CDR3 is 17 amino acids. V was pared by 4 bases and J by 4 bases, with 10 bases of the junction left unmatched. Germline V gene lookup returns CDR1 SGHRS and CDR2 YFSETQ. CDR3 DNA, as far as it was read: TGCGCCAGCAGCCGATCGTTGGTAGCGGGAGGCACCGGGGAG. This encodes CASSRSLVAGGTGE. The full-length CDR3 reads as CASSRSLVAGGTGELFF.

Worth noting for this clone: The read gets to within 3 residues of the CDR3 end, and the germline J gene fills in the rest. The chain is built from TRBV7-9 and TRBJ1-1, with TRBD1 identical over 8 bases. The CDR3 runs 15 residues. Germline V gene sequence: CDR1 SEHNR, CDR2 FQNEAQ (reference sequence). V trimming: 4 bases; J trimming: 5 bases; junction bases outside the gene matches: 9. The CDR3 here is CASSSPRTGKTEAFF. The part of the CDR3 DNA that was read is TGTGCCAGCAGCTCACCAAGGACAGGGAAAACTGAA.

Comment on this clone: With the read ending 3 residues before the CDR3 end, the germline J gene is used to fill in that end. This chain connects TRBV6-2 or TRBV6-3 to TRBJ2-1; 7 nucleotides agree with TRBD1. Germline CDR1 MNHEY, CDR2 SVGEGT. The CDR3 has 15 amino acids. Unmatched junction bases numbered 6, after V lost 5 bases and J lost 2 bases. Incomplete CDR3 DNA: TGTGCCAGCAGTCCCCGGGACAGAACCTACAATGAG. This encodes CASSPRDRTYNE. The CDR3, in full, reads CASSPRDRTYNEQFF.

About this clone itself: The read gets to within 3 residues of the CDR3 end, and the germline J gene fills in the rest. This chain connects TRBV20-1 to TRBJ1-2, with 7 bases that match TRBD1. CDR1 and CDR2 (germline): DFQATT, SNEGSKA (reference sequence). The ends lost 1 base at V and 2 bases at J; junction bases unmatched: 7. This CDR3 has 15 residues. CDR3 amino acids: CSARVWQGVNYGYTF. CDR3 bases read: TGCAGTGCTAGAGTATGGCAGGGGGTGAACTATGGC.

Remarks on this clone: The read gets to within 3 residues of the CDR3 end, and the germline J gene fills in the rest. The V call is TRBV29-1, the J call TRBJ2-3; no definite D call. The V gene's germline CDR1 is SQVTM and CDR2 ANQGSEA. V lost 2 bases to trimming and J lost 2 bases, with 8 bases between them. This CDR3 comprises 13 residues. The CDR3 region is CSVEKPHTDTQYF. CDR3 bases read: TGCAGCGTTGAAAAGCCCCACACAGATACG.